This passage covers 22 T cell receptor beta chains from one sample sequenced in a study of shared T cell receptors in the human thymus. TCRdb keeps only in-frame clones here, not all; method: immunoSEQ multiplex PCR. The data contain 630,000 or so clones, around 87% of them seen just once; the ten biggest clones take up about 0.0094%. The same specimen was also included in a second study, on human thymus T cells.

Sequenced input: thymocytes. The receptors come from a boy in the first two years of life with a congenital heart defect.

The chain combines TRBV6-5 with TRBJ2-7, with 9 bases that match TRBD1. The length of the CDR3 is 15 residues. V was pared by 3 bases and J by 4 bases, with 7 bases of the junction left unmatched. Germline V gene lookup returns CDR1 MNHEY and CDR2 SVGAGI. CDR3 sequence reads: CASSYRRQGDYEQYF. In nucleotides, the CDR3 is TGTGCCAGCAGTTATAGGAGACAGGGGGATTACGAGCAGTACTTC.

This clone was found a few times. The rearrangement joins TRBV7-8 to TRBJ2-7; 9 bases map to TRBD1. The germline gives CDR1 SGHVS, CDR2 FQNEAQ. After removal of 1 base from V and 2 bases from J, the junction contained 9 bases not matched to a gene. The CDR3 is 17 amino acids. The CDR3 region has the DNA TGTGCCAGCAGCTTAGAGGGACAGGGATTCGACCCCTACGAGCAGTACTTC. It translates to CASSLEGQGFDPYEQYF.

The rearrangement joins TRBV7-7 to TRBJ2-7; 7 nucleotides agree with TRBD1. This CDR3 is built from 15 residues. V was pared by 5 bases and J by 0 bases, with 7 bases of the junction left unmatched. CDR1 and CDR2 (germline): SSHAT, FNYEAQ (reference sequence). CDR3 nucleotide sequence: TGTGCCAGCAGCCGAGGGACAGCGAGCTCCTACGAGCAGTACTTC. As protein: CASSRGTASSYEQYF.

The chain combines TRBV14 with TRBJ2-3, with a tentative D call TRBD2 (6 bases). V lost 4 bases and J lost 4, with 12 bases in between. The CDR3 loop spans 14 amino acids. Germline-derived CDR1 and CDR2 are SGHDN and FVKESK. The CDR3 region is CASSPRDSPDTQYF. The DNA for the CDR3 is TGTGCCAGCAGCCCCCGGGACTCCCCAGATACGCAGTATTTT.

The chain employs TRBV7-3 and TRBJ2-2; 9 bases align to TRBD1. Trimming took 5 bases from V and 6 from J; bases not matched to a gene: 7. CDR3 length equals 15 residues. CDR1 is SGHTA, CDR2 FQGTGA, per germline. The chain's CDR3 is CASSTGGEGSGELFF. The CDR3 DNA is TGTGCCAGCAGCACAGGGGGCGAAGGCTCCGGGGAGCTGTTTTTT.

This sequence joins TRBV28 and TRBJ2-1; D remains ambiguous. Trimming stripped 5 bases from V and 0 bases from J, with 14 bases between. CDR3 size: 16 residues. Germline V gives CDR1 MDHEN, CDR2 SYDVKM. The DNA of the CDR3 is TGTGCCAGCAGTCCCCGGCGGTTAAGCTCCTACAATGAGCAGTTCTTC. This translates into CASSPRRLSSYNEQFF. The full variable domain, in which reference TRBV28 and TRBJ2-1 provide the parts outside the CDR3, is DVKVTQSSRYLVKRTGEKVFLECVQDMDHENMFWYRQDPGLGLRLIYFSYDVKMKEKGDIPEGYSVSREKKERFSLILESASTNQTSMYLCASSPRRLSSYNEQFFGPGTRLTVL.

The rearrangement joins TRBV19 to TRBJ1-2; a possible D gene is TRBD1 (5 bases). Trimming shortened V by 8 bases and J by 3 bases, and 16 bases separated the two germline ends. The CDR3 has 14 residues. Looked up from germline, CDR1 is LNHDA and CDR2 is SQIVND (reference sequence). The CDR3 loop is CASDDNGGDYGYTF. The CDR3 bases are TGTGCCAGTGATGACAACGGGGGGGACTATGGCTACACCTTC.

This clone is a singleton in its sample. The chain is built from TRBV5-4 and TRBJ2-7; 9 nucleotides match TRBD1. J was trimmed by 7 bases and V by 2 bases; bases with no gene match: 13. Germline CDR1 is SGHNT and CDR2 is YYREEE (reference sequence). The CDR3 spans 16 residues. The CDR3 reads CASSLGYGTGSGEQYF. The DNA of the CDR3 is TGTGCCAGCAGCTTAGGTTACGGGACAGGGTCTGGGGAGCAGTACTTC.

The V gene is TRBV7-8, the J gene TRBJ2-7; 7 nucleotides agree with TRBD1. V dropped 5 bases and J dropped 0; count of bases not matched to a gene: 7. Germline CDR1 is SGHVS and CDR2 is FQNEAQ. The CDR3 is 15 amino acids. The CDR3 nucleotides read TGTGCCAGCAGCACAAAGACAGGGAGCTCCTACGAGCAGTACTTC. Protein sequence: CASSTKTGSSYEQYF.

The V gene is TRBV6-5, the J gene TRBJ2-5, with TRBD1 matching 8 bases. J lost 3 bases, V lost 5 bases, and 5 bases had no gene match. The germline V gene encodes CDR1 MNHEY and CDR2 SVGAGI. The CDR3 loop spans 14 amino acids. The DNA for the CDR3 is TGTGCCAGCAGTGACCCGACAGGGGAAGAGACCCAGTACTTC. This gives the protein CASSDPTGEETQYF.

CDR3 sequence (DNA): TGCGCCAGCAGCCAAACAAAAGAGCTTCGGAGCTCCTACGAGCAGTACTTC. This sequence encodes CASSQTKELRSSYEQYF. V and J are TRBV4-3 and TRBJ2-7, with D unresolved. Germline V lookup: CDR1 LGHNA, CDR2 YSLEER. Trimming removed 2 bases from V and 0 bases from J, with 17 bases in between. The CDR3 runs 17 residues.

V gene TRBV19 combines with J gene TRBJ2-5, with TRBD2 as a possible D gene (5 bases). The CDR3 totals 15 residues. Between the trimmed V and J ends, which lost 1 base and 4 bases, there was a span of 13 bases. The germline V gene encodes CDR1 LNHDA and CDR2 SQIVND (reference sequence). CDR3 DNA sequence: TGTGCCAGTAGTATAGGCCCGGGGTCGAGAGAGACCCAGTACTTC. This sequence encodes CASSIGPGSRETQYF.

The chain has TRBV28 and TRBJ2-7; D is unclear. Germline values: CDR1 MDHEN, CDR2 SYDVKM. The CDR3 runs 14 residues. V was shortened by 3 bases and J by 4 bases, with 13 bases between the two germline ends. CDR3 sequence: CASSFPPRQYEQYF. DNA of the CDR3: TGTGCCAGCAGTTTCCCACCCAGGCAATACGAGCAGTACTTC.

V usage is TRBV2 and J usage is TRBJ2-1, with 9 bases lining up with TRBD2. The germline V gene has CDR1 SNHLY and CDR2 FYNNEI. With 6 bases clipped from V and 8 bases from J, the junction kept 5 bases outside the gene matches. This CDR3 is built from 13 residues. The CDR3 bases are TGTGCCAGCAGCGTAGCGGGGGAGGATGAGCAGTTCTTC. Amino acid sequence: CASSVAGEDEQFF.

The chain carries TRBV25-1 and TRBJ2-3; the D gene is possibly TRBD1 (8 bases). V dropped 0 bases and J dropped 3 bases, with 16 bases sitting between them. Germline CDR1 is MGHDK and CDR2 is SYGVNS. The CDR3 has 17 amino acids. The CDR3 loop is CASSEYMDREGTDTQYF. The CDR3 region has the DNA TGTGCCAGCAGTGAATACATGGACAGGGAGGGTACAGATACGCAGTATTTT.

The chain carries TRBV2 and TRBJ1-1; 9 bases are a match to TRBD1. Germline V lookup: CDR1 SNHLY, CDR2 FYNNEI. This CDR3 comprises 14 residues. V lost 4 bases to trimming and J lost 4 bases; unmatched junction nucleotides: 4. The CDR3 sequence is CASSGRDRATEAFF. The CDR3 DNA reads TGTGCCAGCAGTGGTAGGGACAGGGCCACTGAAGCTTTCTTT. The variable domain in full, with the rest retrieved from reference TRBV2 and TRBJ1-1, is EPEVTQTPSHQVTQMGQEVILRCVPISNHLYFYWYRQILGQKVEFLVSFYNNEISEKSEIFDDQFSVERPDGSNFTLKIRSTKLEDSAMYFCASSGRDRATEAFFGQGTRLTVV.

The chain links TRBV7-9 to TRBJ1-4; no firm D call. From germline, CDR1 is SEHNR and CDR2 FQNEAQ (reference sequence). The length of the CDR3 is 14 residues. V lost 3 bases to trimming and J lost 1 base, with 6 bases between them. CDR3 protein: CASSFFGTNEKLFF. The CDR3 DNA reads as TGTGCCAGCAGCTTTTTCGGAACTAATGAAAAACTGTTTTTT.

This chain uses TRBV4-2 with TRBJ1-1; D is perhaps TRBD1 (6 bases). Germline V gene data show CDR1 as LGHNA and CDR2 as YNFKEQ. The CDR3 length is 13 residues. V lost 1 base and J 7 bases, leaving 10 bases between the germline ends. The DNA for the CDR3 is TGTGCCAGCAGCCAAGTTAGGGACAATGAAGCTTTCTTT. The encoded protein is CASSQVRDNEAFF.

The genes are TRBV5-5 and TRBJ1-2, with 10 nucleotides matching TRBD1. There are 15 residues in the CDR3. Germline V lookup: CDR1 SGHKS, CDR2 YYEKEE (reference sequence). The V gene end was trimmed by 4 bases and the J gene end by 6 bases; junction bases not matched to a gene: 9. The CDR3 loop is CASSVRDRGSNGYTF. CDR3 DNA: TGTGCCAGCAGCGTCCGGGACAGGGGATCTAATGGCTACACCTTC.

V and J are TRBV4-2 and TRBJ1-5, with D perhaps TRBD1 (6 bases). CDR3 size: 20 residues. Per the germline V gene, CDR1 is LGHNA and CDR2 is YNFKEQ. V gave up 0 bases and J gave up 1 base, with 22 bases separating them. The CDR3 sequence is CASSQDSGRGGRESNQPQHF. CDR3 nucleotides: TGTGCCAGCAGCCAAGATTCTGGGAGGGGGGGTCGGGAAAGCAATCAGCCCCAGCATTTT.

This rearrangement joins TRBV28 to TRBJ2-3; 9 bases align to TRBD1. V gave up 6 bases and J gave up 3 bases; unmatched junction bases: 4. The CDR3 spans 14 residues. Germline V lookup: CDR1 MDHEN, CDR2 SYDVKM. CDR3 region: CASRGTGLTDTQYF. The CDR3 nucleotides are TGTGCCAGCAGGGGGACAGGGCTGACAGATACGCAGTATTTT. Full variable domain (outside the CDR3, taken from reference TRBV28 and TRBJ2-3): DVKVTQSSRYLVKRTGEKVFLECVQDMDHENMFWYRQDPGLGLRLIYFSYDVKMKEKGDIPEGYSVSREKKERFSLILESASTNQTSMYLCASRGTGLTDTQYFGPGTRLTVL.

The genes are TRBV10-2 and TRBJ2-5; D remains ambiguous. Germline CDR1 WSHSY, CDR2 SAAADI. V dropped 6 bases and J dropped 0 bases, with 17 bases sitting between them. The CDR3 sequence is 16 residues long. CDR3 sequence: CASRPRPAGHQETQYF. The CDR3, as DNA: TGCGCCAGCAGGCCCAGGCCGGCCGGCCACCAAGAGACCCAGTACTTC.